This T cell receptor beta chain was recorded in a study of human versus mouse CDR3 diversity and MHC coevolution. About this clone: What it binds is unknown. Its ends do not fully match the called genes, so a read error is possible.

Germline values: CDR1 MNHNS, CDR2 SASEGT. The CDR3 contains 15 residues. Study-wide points: On average, humans showed more CDR3 deletions and insertions than mice.

Some clones are missing from TCRdb's copy, which holds only in-frame ones; the method was immunoSEQ multiplex PCR. Of 86,000 or so clones in the sample, around 95% were seen once. What was sequenced was naive CD4+ T cells from blood. Stated subset: CD45RO-negative CD62L-positive naive CD4 T cells. The V gene is TRBV6-1, the J gene TRBJ2-7; a weak D match, TRBD1 (5 bases). The TCR originated in a person aged 30 to 69 in good health. The CDR3 bases are TGTGCCAGCAAACCCCAGGGATTTGGGTACAACGAGCGGTACTTC. Translation: CASKPQGFGYNERYF.